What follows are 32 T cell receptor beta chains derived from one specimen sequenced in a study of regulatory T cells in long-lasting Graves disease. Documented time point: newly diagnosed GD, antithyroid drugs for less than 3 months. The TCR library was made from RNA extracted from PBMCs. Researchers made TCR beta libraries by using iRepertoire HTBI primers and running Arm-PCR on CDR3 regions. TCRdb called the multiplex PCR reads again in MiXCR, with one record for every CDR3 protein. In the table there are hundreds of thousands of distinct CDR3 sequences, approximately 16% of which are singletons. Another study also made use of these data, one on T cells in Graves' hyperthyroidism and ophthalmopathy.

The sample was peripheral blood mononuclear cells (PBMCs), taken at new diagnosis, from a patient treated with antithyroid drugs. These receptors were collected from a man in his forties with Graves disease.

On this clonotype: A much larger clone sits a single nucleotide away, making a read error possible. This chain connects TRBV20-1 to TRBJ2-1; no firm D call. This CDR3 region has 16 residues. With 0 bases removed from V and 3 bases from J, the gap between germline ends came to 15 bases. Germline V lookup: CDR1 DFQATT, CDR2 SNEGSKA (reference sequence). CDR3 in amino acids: CSARDYEAHGYNEQFF. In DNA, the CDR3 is TGCAGTGCTAGAGATTATGAGGCCCACGGCTACAATGAGCAGTTCTTC.

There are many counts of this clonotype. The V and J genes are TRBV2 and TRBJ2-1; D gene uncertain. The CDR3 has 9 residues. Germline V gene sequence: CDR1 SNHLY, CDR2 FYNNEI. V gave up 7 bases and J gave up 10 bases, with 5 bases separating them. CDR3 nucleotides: TGTGCCAGCAACGGGGAGCAGTTCTTC. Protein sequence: CASNGEQFF.

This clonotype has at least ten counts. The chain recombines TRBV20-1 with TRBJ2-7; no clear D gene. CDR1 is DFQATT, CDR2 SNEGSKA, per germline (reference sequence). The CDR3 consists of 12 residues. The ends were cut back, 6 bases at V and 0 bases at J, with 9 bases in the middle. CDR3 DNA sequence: TGCAGTGCCGACCCGCACTCCTACGAGCAGTACTTC. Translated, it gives CSADPHSYEQYF.

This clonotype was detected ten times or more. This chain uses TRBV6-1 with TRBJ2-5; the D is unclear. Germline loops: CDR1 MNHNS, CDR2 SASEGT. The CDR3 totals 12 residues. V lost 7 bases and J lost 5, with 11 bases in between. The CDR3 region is CASTDTRETQYF. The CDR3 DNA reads TGTGCCAGCACCGACACAAGGGAGACCCAGTACTTC.

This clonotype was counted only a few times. CDR3 protein: CASSYSWTYNTGELFF. CDR3 sequence (DNA): TGTGCCAGCAGTTACTCGTGGACATACAACACCGGGGAGCTGTTTTTT. The gene calls are TRBV6-5 and TRBJ2-2; TRBD1 might be the D (5 bases). Per the germline V gene, CDR1 is MNHEY and CDR2 is SVGAGI. Trimming left V 0 bases short and J 2 bases short, with 10 bases between. The length of the CDR3 is 16 residues.

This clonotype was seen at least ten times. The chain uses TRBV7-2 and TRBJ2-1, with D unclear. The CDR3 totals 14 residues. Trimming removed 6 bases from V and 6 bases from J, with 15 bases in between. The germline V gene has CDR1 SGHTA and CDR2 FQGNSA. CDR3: CASSPGYFGNEQFF. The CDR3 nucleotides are TGTGCCAGCAGTCCCGGGTACTTTGGCAATGAGCAGTTCTTC.

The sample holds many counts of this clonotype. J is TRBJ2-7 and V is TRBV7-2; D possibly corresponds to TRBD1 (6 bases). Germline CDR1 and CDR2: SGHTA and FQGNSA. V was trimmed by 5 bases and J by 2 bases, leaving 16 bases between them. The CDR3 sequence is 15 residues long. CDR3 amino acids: CASSLGQTPPYEQYF. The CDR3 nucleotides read TGTGCCAGCAGCCTAGGACAGACCCCTCCCTACGAGCAGTACTTC.

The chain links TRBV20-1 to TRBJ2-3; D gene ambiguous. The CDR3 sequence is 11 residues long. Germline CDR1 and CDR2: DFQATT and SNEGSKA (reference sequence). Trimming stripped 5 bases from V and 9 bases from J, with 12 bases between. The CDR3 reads CSADIVGTQYF. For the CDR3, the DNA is TGCAGTGCTGATATAGTAGGCACGCAGTATTTT.

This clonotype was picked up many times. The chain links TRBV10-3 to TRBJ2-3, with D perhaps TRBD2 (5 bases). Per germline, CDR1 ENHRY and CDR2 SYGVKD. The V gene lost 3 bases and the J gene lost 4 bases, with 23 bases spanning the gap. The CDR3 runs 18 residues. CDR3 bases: TGTGCCATCAGTGACCTCAATACCTTACGGGGTTTCGCAGATACGCAGTATTTT. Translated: CAISDLNTLRGFADTQYF.

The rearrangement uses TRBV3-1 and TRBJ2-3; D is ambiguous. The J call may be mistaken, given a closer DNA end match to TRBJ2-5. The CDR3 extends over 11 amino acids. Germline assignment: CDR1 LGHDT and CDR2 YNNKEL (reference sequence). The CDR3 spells CASRETVSQYF. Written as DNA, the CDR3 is TGTGCCAGCCGCGAAACCGTTTCCCAGTACTTC.

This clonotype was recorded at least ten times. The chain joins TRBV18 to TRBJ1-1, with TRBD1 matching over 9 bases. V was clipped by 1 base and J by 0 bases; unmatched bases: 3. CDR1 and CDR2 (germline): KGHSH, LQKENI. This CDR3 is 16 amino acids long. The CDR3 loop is CASSPRGTGLNTEAFF. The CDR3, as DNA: TGTGCCAGCTCACCACGCGGGACAGGGTTGAACACTGAAGCTTTCTTT. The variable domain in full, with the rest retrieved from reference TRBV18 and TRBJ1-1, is NAGVMQNPRHLVRRRGQEARLRCSPMKGHSHVYWYRQLPEEGLKFMVYLQKENIIDESGMPKERFSAEFPKEGPSILRIQQVVRGDSAAYFCASSPRGTGLNTEAFFGQGTRLTVV.

CDR3 in amino acids: CAISRDREKLFF. In DNA form, the CDR3 reads TGTGCCATCAGCAGGGACAGGGAAAAACTGTTTTTT. This chain links TRBV10-3 with TRBJ1-4, with 8 bases matching TRBD1. Germline V CDR1 and CDR2: ENHRY, SYGVKD. The CDR3 length is 12 residues. After removal of 6 bases from V and 8 bases from J, the junction contained 2 bases not matched to a gene.

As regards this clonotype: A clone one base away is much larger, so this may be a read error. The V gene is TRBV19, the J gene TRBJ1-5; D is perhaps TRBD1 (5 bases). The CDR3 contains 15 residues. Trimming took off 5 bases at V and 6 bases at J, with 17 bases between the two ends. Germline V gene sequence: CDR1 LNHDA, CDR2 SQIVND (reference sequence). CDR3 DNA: TGTGCCAGTAGTCCCCCAGGGACGGTGGGTCAGCCCCAGCATTTT. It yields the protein CASSPPGTVGQPQHF. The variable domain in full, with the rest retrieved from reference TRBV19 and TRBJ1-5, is DGGITQSPKYLFRKEGQNVTLSCEQNLNHDAMYWYRQDPGQGLRLIYYSQIVNDFQKGDIAEGYSVSREKKESFPLTVTSAQKNPTAFYLCASSPPGTVGQPQHFGDGTRLSIL.

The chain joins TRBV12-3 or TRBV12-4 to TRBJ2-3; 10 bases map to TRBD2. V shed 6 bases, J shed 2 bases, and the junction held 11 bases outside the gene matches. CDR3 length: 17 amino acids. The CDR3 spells CASSLGASGGYTDTQYF. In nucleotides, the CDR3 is TGTGCCAGCAGCCTCGGGGCTAGCGGGGGTTACACAGATACGCAGTATTTT.

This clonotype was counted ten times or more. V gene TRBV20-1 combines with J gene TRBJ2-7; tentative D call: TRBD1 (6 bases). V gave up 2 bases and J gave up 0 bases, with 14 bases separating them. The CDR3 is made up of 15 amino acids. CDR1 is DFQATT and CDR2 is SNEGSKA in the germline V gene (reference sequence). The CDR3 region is CSARRSDRPSYEQYF. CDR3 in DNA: TGCAGTGCTAGACGATCGGACAGACCCTCCTACGAGCAGTACTTC.

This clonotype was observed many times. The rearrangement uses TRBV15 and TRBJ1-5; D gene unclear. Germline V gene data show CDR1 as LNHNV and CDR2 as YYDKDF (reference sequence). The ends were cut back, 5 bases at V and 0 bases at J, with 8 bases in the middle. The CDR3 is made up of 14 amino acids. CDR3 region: CATSVRYSNQPQHF. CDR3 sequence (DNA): TGTGCCACCAGCGTACGTTATAGCAATCAGCCCCAGCATTTT. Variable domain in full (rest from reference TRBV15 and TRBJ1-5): DAMVIQNPRYQVTQFGKPVTLSCSQTLNHNVMYWYQQKSSQAPKLLFHYYDKDFNNEADTPDNFQSRRPNTSFCFLDIRSPGLGDTAMYLCATSVRYSNQPQHFGDGTRLSIL.

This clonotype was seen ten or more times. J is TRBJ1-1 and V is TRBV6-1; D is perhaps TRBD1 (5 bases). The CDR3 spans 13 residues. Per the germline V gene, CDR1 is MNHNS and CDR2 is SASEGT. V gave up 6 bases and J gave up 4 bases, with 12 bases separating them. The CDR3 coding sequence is TGTGCCAGCAGCCAGGGTACAGGCACTGAAGCTTTCTTT. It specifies CASSQGTGTEAFF.

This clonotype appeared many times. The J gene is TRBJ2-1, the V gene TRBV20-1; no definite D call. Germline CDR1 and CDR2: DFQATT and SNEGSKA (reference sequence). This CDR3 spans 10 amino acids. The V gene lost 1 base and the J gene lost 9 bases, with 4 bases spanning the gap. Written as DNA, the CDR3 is TGCAGTGCTAGAGTAGTTGAGCAGTTCTTC. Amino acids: CSARVVEQFF.

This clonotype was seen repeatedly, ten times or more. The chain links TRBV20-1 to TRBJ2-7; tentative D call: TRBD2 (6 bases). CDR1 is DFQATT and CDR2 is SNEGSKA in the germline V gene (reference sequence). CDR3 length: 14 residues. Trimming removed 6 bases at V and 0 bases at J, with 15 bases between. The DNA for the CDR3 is TGCAGTGCCCGGAACAGGAGGGACTCCTACGAGCAGTACTTC. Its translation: CSARNRRDSYEQYF.

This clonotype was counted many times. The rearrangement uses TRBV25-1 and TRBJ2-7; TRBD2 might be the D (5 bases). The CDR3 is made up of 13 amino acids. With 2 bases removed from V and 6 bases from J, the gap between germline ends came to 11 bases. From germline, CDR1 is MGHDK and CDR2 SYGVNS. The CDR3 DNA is TGTGCCAGCAGTGAACAAAGAGGGCGCGAGCAGTACTTC. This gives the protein CASSEQRGREQYF.

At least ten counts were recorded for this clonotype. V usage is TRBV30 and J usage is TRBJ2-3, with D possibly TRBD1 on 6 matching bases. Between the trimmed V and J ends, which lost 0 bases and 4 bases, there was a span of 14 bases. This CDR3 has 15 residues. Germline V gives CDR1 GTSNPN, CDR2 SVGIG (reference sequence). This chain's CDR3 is CAWSVMGARADTQYF. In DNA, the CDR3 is TGTGCCTGGAGTGTAATGGGGGCGCGCGCAGATACGCAGTATTTT. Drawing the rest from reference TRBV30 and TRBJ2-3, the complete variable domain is SQTIHQWPATLVQPVGSPLSLECTVEGTSNPNLYWYRQAAGRGLQLLFYSVGIGQISSEVPQNLSASRPQDRQFILSSKKLLLSDSGFYLCAWSVMGARADTQYFGPGTRLTVL.

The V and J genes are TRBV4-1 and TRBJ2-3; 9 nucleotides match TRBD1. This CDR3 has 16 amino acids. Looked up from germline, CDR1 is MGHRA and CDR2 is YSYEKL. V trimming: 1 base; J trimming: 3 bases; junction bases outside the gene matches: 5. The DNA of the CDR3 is TGCGCCAGCAGCCAAGTCGCCGGGACAGGGACAGATACGCAGTATTTT. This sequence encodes CASSQVAGTGTDTQYF.

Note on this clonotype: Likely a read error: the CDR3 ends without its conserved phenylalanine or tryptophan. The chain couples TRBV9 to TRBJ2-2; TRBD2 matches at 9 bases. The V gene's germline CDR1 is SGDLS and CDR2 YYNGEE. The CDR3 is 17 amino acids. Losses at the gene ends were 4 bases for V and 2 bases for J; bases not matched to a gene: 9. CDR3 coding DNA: TGTGCCAGCAGCCGACTAGCGGCGAATATTAACACCGGGGAGCTGTTTTTA. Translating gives CASSRLAANINTGELFL.

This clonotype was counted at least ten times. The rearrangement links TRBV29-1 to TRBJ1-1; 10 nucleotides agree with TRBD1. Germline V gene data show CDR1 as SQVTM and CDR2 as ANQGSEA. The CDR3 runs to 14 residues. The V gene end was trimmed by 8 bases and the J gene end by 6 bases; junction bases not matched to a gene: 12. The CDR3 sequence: CSTGQGPGSAEAFF. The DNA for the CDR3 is TGCAGCACGGGACAGGGGCCAGGGTCCGCTGAAGCTTTCTTT.

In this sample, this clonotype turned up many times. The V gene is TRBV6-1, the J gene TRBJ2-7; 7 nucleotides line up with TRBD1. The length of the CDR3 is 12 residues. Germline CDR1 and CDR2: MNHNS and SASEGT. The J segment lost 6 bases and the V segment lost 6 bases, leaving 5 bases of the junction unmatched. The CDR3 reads CASRTDRAEQYF. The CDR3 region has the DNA TGTGCCAGCAGGACCGACAGGGCCGAGCAGTACTTC.

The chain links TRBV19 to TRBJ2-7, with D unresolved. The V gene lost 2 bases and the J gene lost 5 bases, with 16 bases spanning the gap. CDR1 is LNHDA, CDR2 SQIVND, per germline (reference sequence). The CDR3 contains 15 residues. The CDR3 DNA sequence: TGTGCCAGTAGTATATTATCGGCAGGCCAAGACGAGCAGTACTTC. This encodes CASSILSAGQDEQYF.

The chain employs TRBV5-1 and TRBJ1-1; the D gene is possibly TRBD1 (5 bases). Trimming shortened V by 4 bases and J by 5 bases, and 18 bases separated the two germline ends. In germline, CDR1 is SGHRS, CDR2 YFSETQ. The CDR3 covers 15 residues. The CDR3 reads CASSKSVGGRTEAFF. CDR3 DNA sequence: TGCGCCAGCAGCAAAAGCGTGGGGGGGAGGACTGAAGCTTTCTTT.

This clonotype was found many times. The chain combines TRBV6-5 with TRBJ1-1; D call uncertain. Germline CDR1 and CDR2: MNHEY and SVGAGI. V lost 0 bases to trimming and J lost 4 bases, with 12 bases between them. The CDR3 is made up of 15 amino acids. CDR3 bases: TGTGCCAGCAGTTACTCAGGAGGCTGGAGCACTGAAGCTTTCTTT. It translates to CASSYSGGWSTEAFF.

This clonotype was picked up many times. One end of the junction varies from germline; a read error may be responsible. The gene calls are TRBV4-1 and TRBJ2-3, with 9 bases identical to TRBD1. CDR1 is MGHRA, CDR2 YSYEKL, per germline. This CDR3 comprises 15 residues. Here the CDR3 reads CASSPLGQGPDTQYF. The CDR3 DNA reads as TGTGCCAGCAGCCCACTGGGACAGGGCCCAGATACGCAGTATTTT.

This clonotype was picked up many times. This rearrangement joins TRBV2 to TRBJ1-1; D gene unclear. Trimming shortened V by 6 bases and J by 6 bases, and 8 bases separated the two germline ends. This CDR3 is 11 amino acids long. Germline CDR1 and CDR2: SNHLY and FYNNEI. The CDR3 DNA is TGTGCCAGCAGCGCTCAATCTGAAGCTTTCTTT. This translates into CASSAQSEAFF. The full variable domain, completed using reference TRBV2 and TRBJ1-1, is EPEVTQTPSHQVTQMGQEVILRCVPISNHLYFYWYRQILGQKVEFLVSFYNNEISEKSEIFDDQFSVERPDGSNFTLKIRSTKLEDSAMYFCASSAQSEAFFGQGTRLTVV.

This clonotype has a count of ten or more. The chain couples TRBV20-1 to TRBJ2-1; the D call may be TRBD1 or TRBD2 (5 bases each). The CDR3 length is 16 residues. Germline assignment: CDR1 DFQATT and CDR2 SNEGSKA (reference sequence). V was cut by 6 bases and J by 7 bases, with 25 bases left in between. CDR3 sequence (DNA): TGCAGTGCCCCCCTGCGTGCCGGGACCGGACCGAATGAGCAGTTCTTC. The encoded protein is CSAPLRAGTGPNEQFF.

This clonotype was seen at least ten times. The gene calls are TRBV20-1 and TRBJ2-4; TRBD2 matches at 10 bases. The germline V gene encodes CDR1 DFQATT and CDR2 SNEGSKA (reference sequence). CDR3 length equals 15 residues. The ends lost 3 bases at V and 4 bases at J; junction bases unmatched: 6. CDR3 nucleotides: TGCAGTGCTAGCCCAGCGGGGGGGCCAAAAAACATTCAGTACTTC. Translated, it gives CSASPAGGPKNIQYF.